One and the same sample provided the 21 T cell receptor beta chains below, sequenced in a study of cytomegalovirus exposure and HLA in healthy donors. The PCR was carried out with 60 Vbeta primers and 13 Jbeta primers. Some clones are missing from TCRdb's copy, which holds only in-frame ones; the method was immunoSEQ multiplex PCR. The table shows 100,000 to 150,000 clones, with around four fifths occurring only once. Sequencing was done on a sample of PBMCs. The receptors here all came from a boy aged 5-17 years in good health and CMV-seronegative.

The chain is built from TRBV27 and TRBJ2-1; TRBD2 matches at 11 bases. The V segment lost 7 bases and the J segment 4 bases; nucleotides outside the gene matches: 6. The CDR3 totals 15 residues. Germline values: CDR1 MNHEY, CDR2 SMNVEV (reference sequence). CDR3 residues: CASKSSGGIYNEQFF. The CDR3 DNA sequence: TGTGCCAGCAAGTCTAGCGGGGGGATTTACAATGAGCAGTTCTTC.

This clone was found a few times. The sample contains more than one DNA sequence encoding this CDR3. Here the CDR3 DNA reads TGTGCCTGGGGACTAGCGGGGCCCGAGCAGTACTTC. Its protein is CAWGLAGPEQYF. This chain uses TRBV30 with TRBJ2-7, with 12 nucleotides matching TRBD2. CDR3 size: 12 residues. CDR1 is GTSNPN, CDR2 SVGIG, per germline (reference sequence). V dropped 5 bases and J dropped 6; count of bases not matched to a gene: 2.

This chain joins TRBV13 and TRBJ2-3; TRBD2 matches at 9 bases. The trim removed 3 bases at V and 4 bases at J, leaving 2 bases unmatched. The germline V gene encodes CDR1 PRHDT and CDR2 FYEKMQ (reference sequence). The length of the CDR3 is 14 residues. CDR3 sequence (DNA): TGTGCCAGCAGCTTGCGGGAGGGGTCAGATACGCAGTATTTT. Translation gives CASSLREGSDTQYF.

This clone was seen a few times. The chain has TRBV7-6 and TRBJ2-1; TRBD2 matches 8 bases. Losses at the gene ends were 1 base for V and 10 bases for J; bases not matched to a gene: 12. The CDR3 sequence is 16 residues long. Germline-derived CDR1 and CDR2 are SGHVS and FNYEAQ. CDR3 nucleotide sequence: TGTGCCAGCAGCTTAGGGAACCGGGGACTAGGCCTCGAGCAGTTCTTC. Residues: CASSLGNRGLGLEQFF.

This chain connects TRBV5-1 to TRBJ2-3; 8 bases map to TRBD1. The V gene's germline CDR1 is SGHRS and CDR2 YFSETQ. There are 17 residues in the CDR3. V trimming: 4 bases; J trimming: 2 bases; junction bases outside the gene matches: 12. The chain's CDR3 is CASSEPDRAWDTDTQYF. The CDR3, as DNA: TGCGCCAGCAGCGAGCCGGACAGGGCGTGGGACACAGATACGCAGTATTTT. The variable domain in full, completed from reference TRBV5-1 and TRBJ2-3, reads KAGVTQTPRYLIKTRGQQVTLSCSPISGHRSVSWYQQTPGQGLQFLFEYFSETQRNKGNFPGRFSGRQFSNSRSEMNVSTLELGDSALYLCASSEPDRAWDTDTQYFGPGTRLTVL.

This chain uses TRBV9 with TRBJ2-4, with a weak D call TRBD1 (6 bases). V was clipped by 5 bases and J by 7 bases, with 16 bases between them. Germline CDR1 and CDR2: SGDLS and YYNGEE. The CDR3 length is 14 residues. The CDR3 nucleotides read TGTGCCAGCAGTGCCGACAGGATCGGGAACATTCAGTACTTC. It encodes CASSADRIGNIQYF.

This sequence joins TRBV5-1 and TRBJ2-1, with 11 bases matching TRBD2. This CDR3 spans 15 amino acids. From germline, CDR1 is SGHRS and CDR2 YFSETQ. The ends lost 2 bases at V and 5 bases at J; junction bases unmatched: 3. CDR3 in DNA: TGCGCCAGCAGCTTACTAGCGGGAGAAAACAATGAGCAGTTCTTC. It encodes CASSLLAGENNEQFF.

The CDR3 nucleotides read TGTGCCAGCCTCGGGGAGGGGTATGGCTACACCTTC. Amino acids: CASLGEGYGYTF. This sequence joins TRBV6-5 and TRBJ1-2, with TRBD1 as a possible D gene (5 bases). The CDR3 loop spans 12 amino acids. Germline lookup yields CDR1 MNHEY and CDR2 SVGAGI. V was shortened by 8 bases and J by 5 bases, with 12 bases between the two germline ends.

The chain combines TRBV5-4 with TRBJ2-7; D may be TRBD1 (5 bases). The CDR3 covers 14 residues. The V end was cut by 4 bases, the J end by 3 bases, with 14 bases between. CDR1 and CDR2 (germline): SGHNT, YYREEE (reference sequence). The CDR3: CASSRDGHGYEQYF. CDR3 nucleotide sequence: TGTGCCAGCAGCAGGGATGGACACGGCTACGAGCAGTACTTC. Full variable domain (rest looked up from reference TRBV5-4 and TRBJ2-7): ETGVTQSPTHLIKTRGQQVTLRCSSQSGHNTVSWYQQALGQGPQFIFQYYREEENGRGNFPPRFSGLQFPNYSSELNVNALELDDSALYLCASSRDGHGYEQYFGPGTRLTVT.

The chain carries TRBV28 and TRBJ1-4; maybe TRBD1 (5 bases). The germline CDR1 and CDR2 sequences are MDHEN and SYDVKM. There are 14 residues in the CDR3. V lost 5 bases and J lost 5, with 12 bases in between. CDR3 sequence: CASSPGGVNEKLFF. The CDR3, as DNA: TGTGCCAGCAGTCCCGGGGGGGTCAATGAAAAACTGTTTTTT.

The chain recombines TRBV6-5 with TRBJ1-2; 12 positions agree with TRBD1. CDR1 is MNHEY and CDR2 is SVGAGI in the germline V gene. J was trimmed by 7 bases and V by 2 bases; bases with no gene match: 5. This CDR3 spans 15 amino acids. CDR3 nucleotides: TGTGCCAGCAGTTACGGGACAGGGGGCATTGGTGGCTACACCTTC. Amino acids: CASSYGTGGIGGYTF.

This rearrangement joins TRBV9 to TRBJ2-2, with D possibly being TRBD2 (6 bases). CDR1 and CDR2 from the germline V gene are SGDLS and YYNGEE. CDR3 size: 15 residues. Trimming removed 2 bases from V and 0 bases from J, with 8 bases in between. CDR3 coding DNA: TGTGCCAGCAGCGTGGAGGGTCCGAACACCGGGGAGCTGTTTTTT. Its translation: CASSVEGPNTGELFF.

The chain carries TRBV30 and TRBJ2-1; D is perhaps TRBD2 (6 bases). The CDR3 sequence is 16 residues long. V dropped 2 bases and J dropped 5 bases, with 19 bases sitting between them. Germline CDR1 GTSNPN, CDR2 SVGIG (reference sequence). CDR3 protein: CAWSTFRVRTNNEQFF. CDR3 bases: TGTGCCTGGAGTACGTTTAGAGTGAGGACTAACAATGAGCAGTTCTTC.

The chain uses TRBV30 and TRBJ2-7; a possible D gene is TRBD1 (6 bases). The germline V gene has CDR1 GTSNPN and CDR2 SVGIG (reference sequence). This CDR3 comprises 15 residues. V gave up 5 bases and J gave up 3 bases, with 20 bases separating them. In DNA, the CDR3 is TGTGCCTGGGGGGACCCCAACAGGGACGGCTACGAGCAGTACTTC. Residues: CAWGDPNRDGYEQYF.

The rearrangement joins TRBV7-2 to TRBJ2-3; TRBD2 aligns across 11 bases. V shed 3 bases, J shed 2 bases, and the junction held 7 bases outside the gene matches. CDR3 length: 17 amino acids. CDR1 SGHTA and CDR2 FQGNSA come from the germline V gene. The CDR3 here is CASSLTSGTNPTDTQYF. The CDR3 DNA reads as TGTGCCAGCAGCTTGACTAGCGGGACGAACCCCACAGATACGCAGTATTTT. Full variable domain (missing parts from reference TRBV7-2 and TRBJ2-3): GAGVSQSPSNKVTEKGKDVELRCDPISGHTALYWYRQSLGQGLEFLIYFQGNSAPDKSGLPSDRFSAERTGGSVSTLTIQRTQQEDSAVYLCASSLTSGTNPTDTQYFGPGTRLTVL.

V and J are TRBV5-1 and TRBJ1-4; 10 bases align to TRBD1. V lost 5 bases to trimming and J lost 8 bases; unmatched junction nucleotides: 6. CDR3 size: 14 residues. Germline CDR1 and CDR2: SGHRS and YFSETQ. CDR3 sequence (DNA): TGCGCCAGCAGACGGGACAGGGGTTGGGAAAAACTGTTTTTT. Protein product: CASRRDRGWEKLFF.

The V call is TRBV7-9, the J call TRBJ2-7; 7 bases are shared with TRBD1. Germline assignment: CDR1 SEHNR and CDR2 FQNEAQ (reference sequence). The CDR3 covers 14 residues. Trimming removed 6 bases from V and 3 bases from J; junction bases left unmatched: 8. The CDR3 nucleotides read TGTGCCAGCAGTCCCGCCTGGACAGGCTACGAGCAGTACTTC. This sequence encodes CASSPAWTGYEQYF. The full variable domain, rest sourced from reference TRBV7-9 and TRBJ2-7, is DTGVSQNPRHKITKRGQNVTFRCDPISEHNRLYWYRQTLGQGPEFLTYFQNEAQLEKSRLLSDRFSAERPKGSFSTLEIQRTEQGDSAMYLCASSPAWTGYEQYFGPGTRLTVT.

This clone has a single count. The chain has TRBV7-2 and TRBJ2-7; a possible D gene is TRBD2 (5 bases). The V end lost 3 bases, the J end lost 1 base, and 7 bases lay between the germline ends. The germline CDR1 and CDR2 sequences are SGHTA and FQGNSA. CDR3 length: 13 residues. The CDR3 sequence: CASSFIASYEQYF. The CDR3 DNA sequence: TGTGCCAGCAGCTTTATAGCGTCCTACGAGCAGTACTTC.

This chain links TRBV29-1 with TRBJ2-7, with unresolved D. The CDR3 has 11 residues. Germline values: CDR1 SQVTM, CDR2 ANQGSEA. V dropped 6 bases and J dropped 4 bases, with 10 bases sitting between them. CDR3 sequence reads: CSVVLSYEQYF. CDR3 nucleotide sequence: TGCAGCGTCGTTTTGAGTTACGAGCAGTACTTC.

The chain uses TRBV25-1 and TRBJ2-7, with 13 positions matching TRBD2. The CDR3 contains 15 residues. Per germline, CDR1 MGHDK and CDR2 SYGVNS. V lost 6 bases to trimming and J lost 6 bases; unmatched junction nucleotides: 8. The CDR3 DNA sequence: TGTGCCAGCAGCCCTAGACTAGCGGGAGGAGGCGAGCAGTACTTC. It encodes CASSPRLAGGGEQYF.

A few counts support this clone. The V gene is TRBV30, the J gene TRBJ2-5; 12 positions match TRBD2. Germline V gene data show CDR1 as GTSNPN and CDR2 as SVGIG (reference sequence). This CDR3 has 15 amino acids. The J segment lost 4 bases and the V segment lost 6 bases, leaving 9 bases of the junction unmatched. CDR3 residues: CACGRASGRGETQYF. The CDR3 bases are TGTGCCTGCGGAAGGGCTAGCGGGAGGGGAGAGACCCAGTACTTC.